This T cell receptor (beta chain) derives from a study of shared clonotypes between healthy human individuals. Study-wide results and limits: The genetic and exposure-history diversity represented was limited by few donors.

The CDR3 length is 13 residues. Trimming removed 8 bases at V and 2 bases at J, with 13 bases between. Germline V gene lookup returns CDR1 MDHEN and CDR2 SYDVKM. Each PCR replicate run on unsorted PBMC took in 250 to 300 ng DNA, around 30,000 T cell genomes. The assay was immunoSEQ multiplex PCR, and TCRdb's table has in-frame clones only and misses some. The data contain about 480,000 clones, approximately 85% of them singletons. With respect to this clone: Its specificity is not known.

This chain joins TRBV28 and TRBJ2-7, with D unclear. This TCR derives from a woman in her thirties or forties in good health. Some clones in this sample may be carry-over from other donors' samples. Sequenced material: PBMCs. CDR3 bases: TGTGCCAGCTACGACATCAACACCTACGAGCAGTACTTC. Protein: CASYDINTYEQYF.